The 21 T cell receptor beta chains listed next were all sequenced from one sample in a study of T cell responses to AZD1222 COVID-19 vaccine. Measured with immunoSEQ multiplex PCR; TCRdb has only the in-frame clones, and not every one. The top ten clones hold roughly 1.1% of a sample with under 150,000 clones, more than 90% of them seen once. Source: peripheral blood, taken 28 days after the second AZD1222 dose. Every receptor here comes from an adult who received the AZD1222 COVID-19 vaccine.

This clone has a single count. The chain is built from TRBV18 and TRBJ2-2; D gene unclear. CDR3 size: 15 residues. V was pared by 3 bases and J by 5 bases, with 13 bases between. Looked up from germline, CDR1 is KGHSH and CDR2 is LQKENI. The CDR3 sequence is CASSPTGPGTGELFF. The DNA of the CDR3 is TGTGCCAGCTCACCGACCGGGCCGGGTACCGGGGAGCTGTTTTTT. Filled out from reference TRBV18 and TRBJ2-2, the complete variable domain reads NAGVMQNPRHLVRRRGQEARLRCSPMKGHSHVYWYRQLPEEGLKFMVYLQKENIIDESGMPKERFSAEFPKEGPSILRIQQVVRGDSAAYFCASSPTGPGTGELFFGEGSRLTVL.

This clone came up once. The chain couples TRBV5-4 to TRBJ2-1, with 10 bases identical to TRBD1. Losses at the gene ends were 0 bases for V and 7 bases for J; bases not matched to a gene: 4. This CDR3 comprises 15 residues. Germline values: CDR1 SGHNT, CDR2 YYREEE (reference sequence). CDR3: CASSLGDRGNNEQFF. Here the CDR3 DNA reads TGTGCCAGCAGCTTGGGGGACAGGGGAAATAATGAGCAGTTCTTC.

Only one count was recorded for this clone. The rearrangement links TRBV7-9 to TRBJ2-1; TRBD2 matches at 7 bases. In germline, CDR1 is SEHNR, CDR2 FQNEAQ (reference sequence). CDR3 length equals 15 residues. Trimming took 7 bases from V and 0 from J; bases not matched to a gene: 6. CDR3 in DNA: TGTGCCAGCAACGGACTAGGGAGCTCCTACAATGAGCAGTTCTTC. Its protein product is CASNGLGSSYNEQFF.

The V call is TRBV10-3, the J call TRBJ2-3; 9 bases are a match to TRBD1. V lost 6 bases to trimming and J lost 2 bases; unmatched junction nucleotides: 12. This CDR3 comprises 17 residues. Germline lookup yields CDR1 ENHRY and CDR2 SYGVKD. CDR3 sequence reads: CAISGQGPPGATDTQYF. The CDR3 DNA follows: TGTGCCATCAGCGGACAGGGGCCCCCCGGAGCCACAGATACGCAGTATTTT.

The J gene is TRBJ1-1, the V gene TRBV7-9, with D tentatively TRBD1 (6 bases). CDR1 is SEHNR and CDR2 is FQNEAQ in the germline V gene (reference sequence). This CDR3 is built from 18 residues. The V gene lost 11 bases and the J gene lost 3 bases, with 31 bases spanning the gap. DNA for the CDR3: TGTGCCGCCGGGGGGCCACACTATACGGTAGGGGTGGACACTGAAGCTTTCTTT. It translates to CAAGGPHYTVGVDTEAFF.

This rearrangement joins TRBV7-2 to TRBJ2-1; D remains unclear. Trimming shortened V by 1 base and J by 0 bases, and 13 bases separated the two germline ends. This CDR3 has 17 residues. Per germline, CDR1 SGHTA and CDR2 FQGNSA. The CDR3 DNA is TGTGCCAGCAGCTTAGTGGGCAGGTTGAGCTCCTACAATGAGCAGTTCTTC. Translated: CASSLVGRLSSYNEQFF.

V is TRBV30 and J is TRBJ2-1; the D is unclear. Germline CDR1 reads GTSNPN; CDR2 reads SVGIG (reference sequence). CDR3 length: 11 residues. Trimming removed 5 bases at V and 8 bases at J, with 10 bases between. For the CDR3, the DNA is TGTGCCTGGGTTGGCAAGGATGAGCAGTTCTTC. The encoded protein is CAWVGKDEQFF. The full variable domain, rest sourced from reference TRBV30 and TRBJ2-1, is SQTIHQWPATLVQPVGSPLSLECTVEGTSNPNLYWYRQAAGRGLQLLFYSVGIGQISSEVPQNLSASRPQDRQFILSSKKLLLSDSGFYLCAWVGKDEQFFGPGTRLTVL.

In its sample, this clone was seen a few times. V gene TRBV30 combines with J gene TRBJ1-5; unclear D gene. CDR1 and CDR2 from the germline V gene are GTSNPN and SVGIG (reference sequence). V dropped 2 bases and J dropped 5 bases, with 13 bases sitting between them. The CDR3 is 14 residues long. This CDR3 reads CAWSPPLHHQPQHF. Here the CDR3 DNA reads TGTGCCTGGAGTCCTCCTCTGCACCATCAGCCCCAGCATTTT.

The chain links TRBV5-1 to TRBJ1-1; D not resolved. Deletions cut 1 base from V and 7 bases from J, with 14 bases between. The CDR3 contains 14 residues. CDR1 is SGHRS, CDR2 YFSETQ, per germline. Written as DNA, the CDR3 is TGCGCCAGCAGCTTGAGCACAGCAACCCTTGAAGCTTTCTTT. This sequence encodes CASSLSTATLEAFF. Full variable domain (rest looked up from reference TRBV5-1 and TRBJ1-1): KAGVTQTPRYLIKTRGQQVTLSCSPISGHRSVSWYQQTPGQGLQFLFEYFSETQRNKGNFPGRFSGRQFSNSRSEMNVSTLELGDSALYLCASSLSTATLEAFFGQGTRLTVV.

CDR3 bases: TGTGCCAGCAGCTTGACCCCCGGGCATGGCTACACCTTC. Its protein product is CASSLTPGHGYTF. V gene TRBV7-2 combines with J gene TRBJ1-2, with D hard to call. V lost 3 bases, J lost 6 bases, and 11 bases lay in between. Germline V gene lookup returns CDR1 SGHTA and CDR2 FQGNSA. This CDR3 has 13 amino acids.

V usage is TRBV28 and J usage is TRBJ2-7, with 9 bases fitting TRBD2. There are 15 residues in the CDR3. The germline CDR1 and CDR2 sequences are MDHEN and SYDVKM. The trim removed 5 bases at V and 3 bases at J, leaving 8 bases unmatched. CDR3 loop: CASSPSGSGSYEQYF. The CDR3 DNA reads as TGTGCCAGCAGTCCCTCGGGTAGCGGGAGCTACGAGCAGTACTTC.

The chain is built from TRBV3-1 (or the pseudogene TRBV3-2) and TRBJ1-1; D not certain. The CDR3 runs 16 residues. Trimming cost V 3 bases and J 0 bases, with 14 bases left between them. CDR1 and CDR2 (germline): LGHDT, YNNKEL (reference sequence). The CDR3 protein is CASSQGGSYMNTEAFF. In nucleotides, the CDR3 is TGTGCCAGCAGCCAGGGCGGCTCCTACATGAACACTGAAGCTTTCTTT.

This clone was detected only once. The V and J genes are TRBV2 and TRBJ1-1; 10 nucleotides line up with TRBD1. Trimming cost V 6 bases and J 4 bases; bases outside gene matches: 11. Germline-derived CDR1 and CDR2 are SNHLY and FYNNEI. CDR3 length: 16 amino acids. Here the CDR3 DNA reads TGTGCCAGCAGGGTGACAGGGGGCTCGGTCGGCACTGAAGCTTTCTTT. This sequence encodes CASRVTGGSVGTEAFF.

The rearrangement uses TRBV3-1 (or the pseudogene TRBV3-2) and TRBJ1-1; D is ambiguous. This CDR3 region has 12 residues. CDR1 and CDR2 from the germline V gene are LGHDT and YNNKEL (reference sequence). V was clipped by 3 bases and J by 1 base, with 3 bases between them. This chain's CDR3 is CASSQENTEAFF. The CDR3 region has the DNA TGTGCCAGCAGCCAGGAGAACACTGAAGCTTTCTTT.

This clone was found a few times. The chain uses TRBV6-5 and TRBJ1-5; TRBD1 is a possible D gene (6 bases). CDR3 length: 14 residues. The germline V gene has CDR1 MNHEY and CDR2 SVGAGI. The V gene lost 8 bases and the J gene lost 1 base, with 12 bases spanning the gap. This chain's CDR3 is CASSAGASNQPQHF. In DNA, the CDR3 is TGTGCCAGCTCTGCGGGGGCCAGCAATCAGCCCCAGCATTTT.

The chain combines TRBV2 with TRBJ1-1; no reliable D call. The germline V gene encodes CDR1 SNHLY and CDR2 FYNNEI. Trimming left V 1 base short and J 4 bases short, with 7 bases between. The CDR3 is 13 amino acids. CDR3 bases: TGTGCCAGCAGTGAAGAAAGGACCACTGAAGCTTTCTTT. Protein product: CASSEERTTEAFF.

This clone was counted once. The chain links TRBV30 to TRBJ1-1, with a possible D match to TRBD1 (6 bases). CDR3 size: 14 residues. The germline V gene has CDR1 GTSNPN and CDR2 SVGIG (reference sequence). V was shortened by 0 bases and J by 5 bases, with 13 bases between the two germline ends. This CDR3 is CAWSVLGGYTEAFF. CDR3 coding DNA: TGTGCCTGGAGTGTACTAGGGGGTTATACTGAAGCTTTCTTT.

The CDR3: CASSVGRGNEQYF. DNA of the CDR3: TGTGCCAGCAGTGTCGGGAGGGGTAACGAGCAGTACTTC. The V and J genes are TRBV2 and TRBJ2-7; 8 nucleotides align to TRBD2. The V and J ends lost 4 bases and 5 bases, in that order; junction bases with no gene match: 4. This CDR3 comprises 13 residues. Germline-derived CDR1 and CDR2 are SNHLY and FYNNEI.

The chain carries TRBV5-5 and TRBJ2-5; a weak D match, TRBD2 (6 bases). The CDR3 is 15 amino acids. The V end was cut by 3 bases, the J end by 5 bases, with 17 bases between. Germline CDR1 reads SGHKS; CDR2 reads YYEKEE (reference sequence). The CDR3 protein is CASSSWDSGGETQYF. The CDR3 region has the DNA TGTGCCAGCAGCTCATGGGATAGCGGCGGGGAGACCCAGTACTTC.

CDR3 bases: TGTGCCAGCAGTCTTAGCGGGGGGTCCCACTCCTACAATGAGCAGTTCTTC. Residues: CASSLSGGSHSYNEQFF. The chain is built from TRBV7-2 and TRBJ2-1, with 10 bases identical to TRBD2. V dropped 6 bases and J dropped 0; count of bases not matched to a gene: 8. The germline V gene has CDR1 SGHTA and CDR2 FQGNSA. This CDR3 is 17 amino acids long.

The chain employs TRBV27 and TRBJ1-4, with a tentative D call TRBD1 (6 bases). V was pared by 1 base and J by 7 bases, with 13 bases between. The CDR3 is made up of 15 amino acids. The V gene's germline CDR1 is MNHEY and CDR2 SMNVEV (reference sequence). The CDR3 reads CASSLFGGRGEKLFF. DNA for the CDR3: TGTGCCAGCAGTTTATTCGGGGGGCGAGGTGAAAAACTGTTTTTT. Variable domain in full (rest from reference TRBV27 and TRBJ1-4): EAQVTQNPRYLITVTGKKLTVTCSQNMNHEYMSWYRQDPGLGLRQIYYSMNVEVTDKGDVPEGYKVSRKEKRNFPLILESPSPNQTSLYFCASSLFGGRGEKLFFGSGTQLSVL.